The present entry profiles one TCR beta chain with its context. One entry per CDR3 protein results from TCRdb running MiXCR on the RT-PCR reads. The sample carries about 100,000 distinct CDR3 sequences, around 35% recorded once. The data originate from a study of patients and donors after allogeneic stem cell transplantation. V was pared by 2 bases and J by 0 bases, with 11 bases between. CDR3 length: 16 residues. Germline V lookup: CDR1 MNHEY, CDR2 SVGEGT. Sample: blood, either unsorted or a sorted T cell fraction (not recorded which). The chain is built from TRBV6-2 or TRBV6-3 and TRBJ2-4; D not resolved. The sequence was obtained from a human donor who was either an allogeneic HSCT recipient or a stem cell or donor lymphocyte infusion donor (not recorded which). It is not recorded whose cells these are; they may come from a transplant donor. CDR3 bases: TGTGCCAGCAGTTACGTAACAGATCTAGCCAAAAACATTCAGTACTTC. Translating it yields CASSYVTDLAKNIQYF.